The rows below give T cell receptor beta chains drawn from one sample of a study of CD8 T cells in ankylosing spondylitis. TCRdb re-analysed the 5' RACE reads in MiXCR, keeping a single row per CDR3 protein. The table shows 100,000 to 150,000 distinct CDR3 sequences, with approximately 14% occurring only once. Sequences were obtained from blood, either unsorted or a sorted T cell fraction (not recorded which). The receptors shown here come from a female donor with ankylosing spondylitis or in good health (not recorded which). Both conserved end residues are part of each CDR3. Fields, in order: clone size, J gene, V gene, D gene, CDR3 protein. D genes are given only for firm matches. Some rows mark clone size as missing; the rest say once, few, many or name a class of expanded clone.

many | TRBJ1-1 | TRBV10-3 | NA | CAISDRGDTEAFF
NA | TRBJ2-5 | TRBV12-3/TRBV12-4 | TRBD2 | CASSFERGGQNRETQYF
NA | TRBJ2-7 | TRBV6-5 | NA | CASSYLPGYEQYF
many | TRBJ2-1 | TRBV7-2 | NA | CASSLEGFSYNEQFF
few | TRBJ1-2 | TRBV5-1 | NA | CASSLRTDVDYGYTF
many | TRBJ2-3 | TRBV5-4 | NA | CASSLAGEADTQYF
NA | TRBJ2-3 | TRBV3-1 | TRBD2 | CASSQPGLGGVTQYF
many | TRBJ2-7 | TRBV12-3/TRBV12-4 | TRBD2 | CASSLLAAYEQYF
few | TRBJ2-1 | TRBV20-1 | TRBD2 | CSARGLGSVVYNEQFF
many | TRBJ2-6 | TRBV10-3 | NA | CAIGISGANVLTF
NA | TRBJ2-4 | TRBV20-1 | TRBD2 | CSGGAEKNIQYF
few | TRBJ2-5 | TRBV6-5 | NA | CASSYSRQGTGETQYF
NA | TRBJ2-5 | TRBV2 | TRBD2 | CASSVASGSETQYF
few | TRBJ2-7 | TRBV14 | NA | CASSQVRDGLYEQYF
NA | TRBJ2-7 | TRBV4-1 | NA | CASSIPGRRYEQYF
NA | TRBJ2-7 | TRBV11-2 | TRBD1 | CASSLSPGGLYEQYF
NA | TRBJ1-2 | TRBV2 | TRBD1 | CASTLDRESGYTF
many | TRBJ2-1 | TRBV5-1 | NA | CASSSDGSSYNEQFF
many | TRBJ2-7 | TRBV5-1 | TRBD1 | CASSSRTGGSYEQYF
many | TRBJ1-2 | TRBV20-1 | NA | CSARTQGDNYGYTF
NA | TRBJ2-2 | TRBV5-4 | TRBD2 | CASSSPSGRNTGELFF
few | TRBJ2-7 | TRBV5-1 | TRBD2 | CASSTSGRAAIEQYF
few | TRBJ1-1 | TRBV5-1 | NA | CASSFIPNTEAFF
many | TRBJ1-3 | TRBV6-5 | NA | CASSYSDSLGNTIYF
few | TRBJ2-1 | TRBV5-1 | NA | CASSEEADNEQFF
NA | TRBJ2-5 | TRBV20-1 | NA | CSATLGVQETQYF
NA | TRBJ2-1 | TRBV7-2 | NA | CASSPQGTPYNEQFF
NA | TRBJ2-7 | TRBV5-1 | NA | CASSYRETYEQYF
many | TRBJ2-4 | TRBV4-2 | NA | CASSPRTALAKNIQYF
many | TRBJ2-3 | TRBV3-1 | NA | CASSQADVFSDTQYF
few | TRBJ2-3 | TRBV5-1 | NA | CASSLIVGSVTGTQYF
NA | TRBJ2-5 | TRBV18 | NA | CASSPLSNKGQETQYF
NA | TRBJ2-3 | TRBV6-5 | NA | CASSQLQGTQYF
few | TRBJ2-2 | TRBV12-3/TRBV12-4 | NA | CASSGAPANTGELFF
many | TRBJ1-4 | TRBV29-1 | NA | CSVVGVHEKLFF
many | TRBJ1-5 | TRBV7-9 | NA | CASSLSTLQPQHF
few | TRBJ2-3 | TRBV27 | TRBD2 | CASRARTSDNTDTQYF
NA | TRBJ1-1 | TRBV12-3/TRBV12-4 | NA | CASSSGDRMNTEAFF
NA | TRBJ2-7 | TRBV11-1 | TRBD1 | CASSFPTGTGGYEQYF
many | TRBJ2-2 | TRBV12-3/TRBV12-4 | NA | CASVRGMNTGELFF
many | TRBJ2-7 | TRBV20-1 | NA | CSARWGQYHYYEQYF
few | TRBJ1-6 | TRBV28 | NA | CASSGRGNSPLHF
many | TRBJ2-2 | TRBV12-3/TRBV12-4 | NA | CASSLPGAGELFF